The clone carrying this T cell receptor (beta chain) was detected a few times. Data came from immunoSEQ multiplex PCR; TCRdb stores just in-frame clones and leaves some out. The sample includes tens of thousands of clones, about nine tenths of them seen just once. These data originate in a study of T cell changes during pregnancy in multiple sclerosis. V lost 2 bases, J lost 10 bases, and 9 bases lay in between. The CDR3 covers 13 residues. From germline, CDR1 is SNHLY and CDR2 FYNNEI. This chain joins TRBV2 and TRBJ1-6; no reliable D call. This clonotype originated in a female donor in good health, enrolled as a control in a pregnancy study. The sample here was peripheral blood, taken after pregnancy. The CDR3 loop is CASSEQVGSPLHF. In nucleotides, the CDR3 is TGTGCCAGCAGTGAACAGGTTGGGTCACCCCTCCACTTT. The full variable domain, rest sourced from reference TRBV2 and TRBJ1-6, is EPEVTQTPSHQVTQMGQEVILRCVPISNHLYFYWYRQILGQKVEFLVSFYNNEISEKSEIFDDQFSVERPDGSNFTLKIRSTKLEDSAMYFCASSEQVGSPLHFGNGTRLTVT.